Reported below is one TCR beta chain. Its antigen is as yet unknown. The data stem from a study of yellow fever vaccine responses in identical twins. TCRdb re-analysed the RT-PCR reads in MiXCR, keeping a single row per CDR3 protein. The repertoire holds roughly 36,000 distinct CDR3 sequences, with almost 60% as singletons. Study-level findings and limits: As reported, the vaccine T cell response of twins seemed partly convergent and partly personalized.

The clonotype comes from a woman between 18 and 29 years old who received the yellow fever vaccine. Sequences were derived from T cells from blood (PBMCs), unsorted or a sorted subset (not recorded which), sampled before or after yellow fever vaccination (not recorded which).

The chain's CDR3 is CATSRDLLRGRPGELFF. The CDR3, as DNA: TGTGCCACCAGCAGAGACCTCCTCAGGGGCAGGCCCGGGGAGCTGTTTTTT. The chain links TRBV15 to TRBJ2-2; weak D call: TRBD1 (6 bases). This CDR3 is built from 17 residues. The germline V and J ends were trimmed by 0 bases and 6 bases, with 17 bases remaining between them. From germline, CDR1 is LNHNV and CDR2 YYDKDF (reference sequence).